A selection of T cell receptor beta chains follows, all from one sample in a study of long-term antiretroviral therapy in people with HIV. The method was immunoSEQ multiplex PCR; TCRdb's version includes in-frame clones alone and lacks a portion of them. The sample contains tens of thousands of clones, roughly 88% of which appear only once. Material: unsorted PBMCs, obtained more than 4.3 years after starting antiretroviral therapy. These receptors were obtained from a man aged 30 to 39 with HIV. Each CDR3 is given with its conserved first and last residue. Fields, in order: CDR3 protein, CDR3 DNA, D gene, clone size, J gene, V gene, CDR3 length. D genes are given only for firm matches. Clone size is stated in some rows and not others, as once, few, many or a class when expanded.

CDR3: CASSLEGETAGELFF
DNA: TGCGCCAGCAGCTTGGAGGGAGAGACCGCCGGGGAGCTGTTTTTT
D: -
size: -
J: TRBJ2-2
V: TRBV5-1
length: 15

CDR3: CASSQESRGLAGNTGELFF
DNA: TGTGCCAGCAGCCAAGAAAGCAGAGGACTAGCGGGAAACACCGGGGAGCTGTTTTTT
D: TRBD2
size: -
J: TRBJ2-2
V: TRBV7-2
length: 19

CDR3: CASSLGGSGGEQFF
DNA: TGTGCCAGCTCACTGGGGGGGAGTGGAGGTGAGCAGTTCTTC
D: TRBD2
size: -
J: TRBJ2-1
V: TRBV6-6
length: 14

CDR3: CASSSGTGVFETQYF
DNA: TGTGCCAGCAGCTCCGGGACAGGGGTCTTCGAGACCCAGTACTTC
D: TRBD1
size: -
J: TRBJ2-5
V: TRBV7-9
length: 15

CDR3: CASSPGAVNQPQHF
DNA: TGTGCCAGCAGCCCGGGGGCGGTCAATCAGCCCCAGCATTTT
D: -
size: once
J: TRBJ1-5
V: TRBV6-6
length: 14

CDR3: CASSPGGETQYF
DNA: TGCGCCAGCAGCCCAGGCGGGGAGACCCAGTACTTC
D: -
size: -
J: TRBJ2-5
V: TRBV5-1
length: 12

CDR3: CASSHSGTKGYEQYF
DNA: TGCGCCAGCTCCCACTCGGGGACGAAAGGCTACGAGCAGTACTTC
D: -
size: -
J: TRBJ2-7
V: TRBV10-1
length: 15

CDR3: CAWSGDLSGEQYF
DNA: TGTGCCTGGAGTGGGGACCTCTCTGGCGAGCAGTACTTC
D: -
size: -
J: TRBJ2-7
V: TRBV30
length: 13

CDR3: CALGEGLETQYF
DNA: TGTGCCCTAGGGGAGGGACTAGAGACCCAGTACTTC
D: TRBD2
size: -
J: TRBJ2-5
V: TRBV7-9
length: 12

CDR3: CAISDYRGPYEQYF
DNA: TGTGCCATCAGTGATTATCGAGGGCCCTACGAGCAGTACTTC
D: -
size: -
J: TRBJ2-7
V: TRBV10-3
length: 14

CDR3: CASSSRTVPEAFF
DNA: TGTGCCAGCAGTTCCCGGACAGTCCCTGAAGCTTTCTTT
D: -
size: -
J: TRBJ1-1
V: TRBV6-5
length: 13

CDR3: CASSASRGAGVLTF
DNA: TGTGCCAGCAGCGCCTCTCGCGGGGCTGGCGTCCTGACTTTC
D: -
size: -
J: TRBJ2-6
V: TRBV9
length: 14

CDR3: CAWSPLDDRPYNEQFF
DNA: TGTGCCTGGAGTCCCCTTGATGACCGACCCTACAATGAGCAGTTCTTC
D: -
size: -
J: TRBJ2-1
V: TRBV30
length: 16

CDR3: CASGRPAADTQYF
DNA: TGTGCCAGCGGGAGGCCCGCCGCAGATACGCAGTATTTT
D: -
size: -
J: TRBJ2-3
V: TRBV28
length: 13

CDR3: CASSPSAWREKLFF
DNA: TGTGCCAGCAGCCCCTCCGCATGGAGAGAAAAACTGTTTTTT
D: -
size: -
J: TRBJ1-4
V: TRBV7-2
length: 14

CDR3: CASSPLQGVQETQYF
DNA: TGTGCCAGCTCACCACTACAGGGGGTCCAAGAGACCCAGTACTTC
D: TRBD1
size: -
J: TRBJ2-5
V: TRBV18
length: 15

CDR3: CASGSGYGYTF
DNA: TGTGCCAGCGGCTCAGGATATGGCTACACCTTC
D: -
size: -
J: TRBJ1-2
V: TRBV6-1
length: 11

CDR3: CASSQTGAHASLSDNSPLHF
DNA: TGTGCCAGTAGTCAAACAGGGGCACACGCAAGTCTATCCGATAATTCACCCCTCCACTTT
D: TRBD1
size: few
J: TRBJ1-6
V: TRBV19
length: 20

CDR3: CASSLRPWGDTQYF
DNA: TGTGCCAGCAGTTTACGGCCCTGGGGAGATACGCAGTATTTT
D: -
size: -
J: TRBJ2-3
V: TRBV28
length: 14

CDR3: CASRSTGSPLHF
DNA: TGTGCCAGCAGAAGCACAGGTTCACCCCTCCACTTT
D: -
size: -
J: TRBJ1-6
V: TRBV6-5
length: 12

CDR3: CASSLSGRAYEQYF
DNA: TGTGCCAGCAGTTTAAGCGGCAGGGCCTACGAGCAGTACTTC
D: -
size: medium-sized
J: TRBJ2-7
V: TRBV27
length: 14

CDR3: CASQLADTGELFF
DNA: TGTGCCAGCCAGTTAGCCGACACCGGGGAGCTGTTTTTT
D: -
size: -
J: TRBJ2-2
V: TRBV11-3
length: 13

CDR3: CASSIGQSNEQFF
DNA: TGTGCCAGCAGTATAGGACAGAGCAATGAGCAGTTCTTC
D: -
size: -
J: TRBJ2-1
V: TRBV7-3
length: 13

CDR3: CASSPKHEQFF
DNA: TGTGCCAGCTCACCAAAGCATGAGCAGTTCTTC
D: -
size: -
J: TRBJ2-1
V: TRBV18
length: 11

CDR3: CASSEAGLAVAGYTF
DNA: TGTGCCAGCAGTGAAGCGGGACTGGCCGTGGCGGGCTACACCTTC
D: -
size: once
J: TRBJ1-2
V: TRBV2
length: 15

CDR3: CASFQFGLGNEQFF
DNA: TGTGCCAGCTTTCAGTTTGGCCTTGGCAATGAGCAGTTCTTC
D: -
size: few
J: TRBJ2-1
V: TRBV7-9
length: 14

CDR3: CASSLWRTTGIEQFF
DNA: TGTGCCAGCAGCTTGTGGCGAACAACCGGGATCGAGCAGTTCTTC
D: -
size: -
J: TRBJ2-1
V: TRBV5-8
length: 15

CDR3: CASSLSGKQPQHF
DNA: TGTGCCAGCAGCTTATCCGGGAAGCAGCCCCAGCATTTT
D: -
size: -
J: TRBJ1-5
V: TRBV7-6
length: 13

CDR3: CASSWRRGASYEQYF
DNA: TGTGCCAGCAGTTGGAGGAGGGGCGCATCCTACGAGCAGTACTTC
D: -
size: -
J: TRBJ2-7
V: TRBV27
length: 15

CDR3: CASSYLGGSYNEQFF
DNA: TGTGCCAGCAGTTACCTAGGGGGCTCCTACAATGAGCAGTTCTTC
D: -
size: once
J: TRBJ2-1
V: TRBV6-5
length: 15

CDR3: CASRTTGTGNQPQHF
DNA: TGTGCCAGTAGAACGACAGGGACTGGCAATCAGCCCCAGCATTTT
D: TRBD1
size: -
J: TRBJ1-5
V: TRBV19
length: 15

CDR3: CASSLFSGANVLTF
DNA: TGTGCCAGCAGCTTATTTTCTGGGGCCAACGTCCTGACTTTC
D: -
size: -
J: TRBJ2-6
V: TRBV7-9
length: 14

CDR3: CASSSDGYQPQHF
DNA: TGTGCCAGCAGTTCCGACGGGTATCAGCCCCAGCATTTT
D: -
size: -
J: TRBJ1-5
V: TRBV6-6
length: 13

CDR3: CASTLRGQRDNEQFF
DNA: TGTGCCAGCACCCTCAGGGGGCAACGCGATAATGAGCAGTTCTTC
D: TRBD1
size: once
J: TRBJ2-1
V: TRBV7-8
length: 15

CDR3: CASSPPSTDLNYGYTF
DNA: TGTGCCAGCTCACCACCGTCGACCGACCTTAACTATGGCTACACCTTC
D: -
size: -
J: TRBJ1-2
V: TRBV18
length: 16

CDR3: CASSHLQGQAYTEAFF
DNA: TGTGCCAGCAGCCACCTACAGGGGCAGGCGTACACTGAAGCTTTCTTT
D: TRBD1
size: few
J: TRBJ1-1
V: TRBV4-2
length: 16

CDR3: CASSEGQGLTQYF
DNA: TGTGCCAGTAGTGAGGGACAGGGGCTAACCCAGTACTTC
D: TRBD1
size: -
J: TRBJ2-5
V: TRBV19
length: 13

CDR3: CASSQAGAGAEAFF
DNA: TGCGCCAGCAGCCAAGCAGGGGCCGGAGCTGAAGCTTTCTTT
D: -
size: once
J: TRBJ1-1
V: TRBV4-1
length: 14

CDR3: CASSPSGRGLYTQYF
DNA: TGTGCCAGCAGCCCCAGTGGCAGGGGGCTATATACGCAGTATTTT
D: TRBD1
size: -
J: TRBJ2-3
V: TRBV7-9
length: 15

CDR3: CASSPGTSGGNEQFF
DNA: TGTGCCAGCAGCCCAGGGACTAGCGGGGGAAATGAGCAGTTCTTC
D: TRBD2
size: -
J: TRBJ2-1
V: TRBV5-6
length: 15

CDR3: CASSLASDRGYGYTF
DNA: TGTGCCAGCAGCTTAGCTTCAGACAGGGGTTATGGCTACACCTTC
D: TRBD1
size: few
J: TRBJ1-2
V: TRBV7-2
length: 15

CDR3: CASRAGLAAGNEQFF
DNA: TGTGCCAGCAGGGCGGGACTAGCGGCGGGCAATGAGCAGTTCTTC
D: TRBD2
size: -
J: TRBJ2-1
V: TRBV7-2
length: 15

CDR3: CASSLMSGGRPYEQYF
DNA: TGTGCCAGCAGCTTGATGTCGGGAGGAAGGCCCTACGAGCAGTACTTC
D: TRBD2
size: -
J: TRBJ2-7
V: TRBV5-5
length: 16

CDR3: CASSEAGLEANEQFF
DNA: TGTGCCAGCAGTGAAGCGGGACTGGAAGCCAATGAGCAGTTCTTC
D: -
size: -
J: TRBJ2-1
V: TRBV2
length: 15

CDR3: CASSQETGENTEAFF
DNA: TGTGCCAGCAGCCAAGAGACAGGCGAGAACACTGAAGCTTTCTTT
D: -
size: -
J: TRBJ1-1
V: TRBV4-2
length: 15

CDR3: CAISRDRVYEQYF
DNA: TGTGCCATTTCCCGGGACAGGGTCTACGAGCAGTACTTC
D: TRBD1
size: -
J: TRBJ2-7
V: TRBV10-3
length: 13

CDR3: CAWSLGSPLHF
DNA: TGTGCCTGGAGTTTGGGGTCACCCCTCCACTTT
D: -
size: -
J: TRBJ1-6
V: TRBV30
length: 11

CDR3: CASSQGGGPHNEQFF
DNA: TGTGCCAGCAGCCAAGGCGGGGGGCCTCACAATGAGCAGTTCTTC
D: TRBD2
size: -
J: TRBJ2-1
V: TRBV4-2
length: 15

CDR3: CSVEDLEGLPYGYTF
DNA: TGCAGCGTTGAAGATCTAGAAGGGCTACCCTATGGCTACACCTTC
D: -
size: -
J: TRBJ1-2
V: TRBV29-1
length: 15